This T cell receptor (beta chain) was sequenced for a study of blood T cell repertoires in COVID-19. Study as a whole: Sites across the United States, Italy and Spain contributed samples from acute and convalescent COVID-19. Sample material is recorded as cDNA or gDNA derived from T cells, B-cell-depleted T cells, or PBMCs.

The V gene's germline CDR1 is MDHEN and CDR2 SYDVKM. The CDR3 loop spans 15 amino acids. Trimming took 5 bases from V and 5 from J; bases not matched to a gene: 9. In the authors' workflow: Reference gene primer amplification in the assay estimated nucleated cell counts. Only in-frame clones appear in the TCRdb table, and some are missing; sequencing was by immunoSEQ multiplex PCR. The V and J calls and clone size are taken from that table; D and trimming were inferred from the DNA. Of about 150,000 clones in the sample, roughly 80% were seen once. The J gene is TRBJ2-7, the V gene TRBV28; 10 nucleotides align to TRBD2. Sequencing was done on a sample of peripheral blood. The receptor comes from a man over 45 with active or convalescent COVID-19. The CDR3 loop reads CASSLLAGVLNEQYF. For the CDR3, the DNA is TGTGCCAGCAGTCTTCTAGCGGGAGTACTAAACGAGCAGTACTTC.